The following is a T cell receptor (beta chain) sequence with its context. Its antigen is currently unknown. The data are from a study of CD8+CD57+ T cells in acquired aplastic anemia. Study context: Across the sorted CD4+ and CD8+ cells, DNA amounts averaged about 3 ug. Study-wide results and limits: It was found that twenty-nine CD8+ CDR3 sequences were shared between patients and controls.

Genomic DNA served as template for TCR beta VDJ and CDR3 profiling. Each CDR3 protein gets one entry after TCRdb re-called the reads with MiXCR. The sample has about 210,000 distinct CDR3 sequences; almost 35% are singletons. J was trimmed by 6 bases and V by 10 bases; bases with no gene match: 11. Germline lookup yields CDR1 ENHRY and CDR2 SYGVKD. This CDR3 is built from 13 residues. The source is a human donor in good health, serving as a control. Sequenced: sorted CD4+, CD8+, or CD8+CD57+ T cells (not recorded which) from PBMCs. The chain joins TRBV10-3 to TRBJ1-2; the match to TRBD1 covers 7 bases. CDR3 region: CASKIEQGHGYTF. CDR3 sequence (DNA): TGTGCCAGCAAGATCGAACAGGGGCATGGCTACACCTTC.